This TCR beta chain was profiled in a study of neurological immune-mediated disorders. The authors obtained over 180 million TCR-beta sequences from 15-18 subjects per sequencing run. One entry per CDR3 protein, called by TCRdb with MiXCR from the 5' RACE reads. The sample carries roughly 25,000 distinct CDR3 sequences, less than 2.5% recorded once. The V gene's germline CDR1 is DFQATT and CDR2 SNEGSKA (reference sequence). The CDR3 covers 13 residues. Trimming took off 6 bases at V and 3 bases at J, with 12 bases between the two ends. This clonotype has a count of ten or more. Sequencing input: PBMCs. This chain links TRBV20-1 with TRBJ2-1, with D possibly matching TRBD1 (6 bases). The receptor's source is a woman aged 50 to 65 with multiple sclerosis. In nucleotides, the CDR3 is TGCAGTGCAGAGAGGGGGTTCTACAATGAGCAGTTCTTC. Translation: CSAERGFYNEQFF.